These 13 T cell receptor beta chains originate from one sample sequenced in a study of shared clonotypes between healthy human individuals. It was CD45RO-negative cells, positively selected for CCR7, that made up naive CD8 cells, with terminally differentiated effector memory CD45RA+ cells excluded. Measured with immunoSEQ multiplex PCR; TCRdb has only the in-frame clones, and not every one. The data contain 650,000 to 800,000 clones, about 91% of them singletons. Sequenced: naive CD8+ T cells sorted from blood. The receptors originated from a man under 40 in good health.

This rearrangement joins TRBV9 to TRBJ1-3; weak D call: TRBD1 (6 bases). Germline V gives CDR1 SGDLS, CDR2 YYNGEE. Trimming stripped 0 bases from V and 0 bases from J, with 13 bases between. The CDR3 totals 17 residues. CDR3 sequence: CASSVAGLGGSGNTIYF. In DNA, the CDR3 is TGTGCCAGCAGCGTAGCGGGGCTAGGGGGCTCTGGAAACACCATATATTTT.

This chain links TRBV6-6 with TRBJ2-5; D not resolved. TRBJ2-7 matches the DNA end more closely, so the J call is doubtful. This CDR3 is built from 15 residues. Germline CDR1 is MNHNY and CDR2 is SVGAGI (reference sequence). CDR3 DNA sequence: TGTGCCAGCAGTTACTCGAATTCAGATACCTACGAGCAGTACTTC. Translation gives CASSYSNSDTYEQYF.

The chain is built from TRBV7-2 and TRBJ2-7; 7 bases align to TRBD1. V shed 7 bases and J 6 bases; nucleotides not matched to a gene: 6. The CDR3 length is 12 residues. Germline V gene sequence: CDR1 SGHTA, CDR2 FQGNSA. CDR3 sequence: CASMDRWREQYF. The CDR3 bases are TGTGCCAGCATGGACAGGTGGCGCGAGCAGTACTTC.

This chain joins TRBV2 and TRBJ2-5, with TRBD2 matching over 7 bases. V gave up 7 bases and J gave up 1 base; unmatched junction bases: 6. The CDR3 runs to 14 residues. Germline CDR1 and CDR2: SNHLY and FYNNEI. The CDR3 is CASIGSSGQETQYF. DNA for the CDR3: TGTGCCAGCATAGGATCTAGCGGCCAAGAGACCCAGTACTTC.

The chain combines TRBV5-1 with TRBJ2-1; 9 nucleotides match TRBD2. V dropped 5 bases and J dropped 10; count of bases not matched to a gene: 4. CDR3 length equals 12 residues. Germline lookup yields CDR1 SGHRS and CDR2 YFSETQ. CDR3 in amino acids: CASSLSGREQFF. CDR3 sequence (DNA): TGCGCCAGCAGTCTTAGCGGGAGAGAGCAGTTCTTC.

In regard to this clone: Other DNA sequences within the sample encode an identical CDR3. The rearrangement joins TRBV27 to TRBJ2-5; 8 bases are shared with TRBD1. The CDR3 runs to 14 residues. With V trimmed by 4 bases and J by 2 bases, 3 bases remained unmatched. The germline V gene encodes CDR1 MNHEY and CDR2 SMNVEV (reference sequence). CDR3 protein: CASSSGTGQETQYF. For the CDR3, the DNA is TGTGCCAGCAGTTCTGGGACAGGTCAAGAGACCCAGTACTTC.

J is TRBJ2-1 and V is TRBV2; TRBD2 matches at 8 bases. With 7 bases clipped from V and 9 bases from J, the junction kept 11 bases outside the gene matches. This CDR3 is 14 amino acids long. Germline-derived CDR1 and CDR2 are SNHLY and FYNNEI. The DNA for the CDR3 is TGTGCCAGCATAGTGGAGCGGGAGCATCCTGAGCAGTTCTTC. Translating it yields CASIVEREHPEQFF.

The chain joins TRBV6-1 to TRBJ2-3; D call uncertain. The ends were cut back, 5 bases at V and 3 bases at J, with 9 bases in the middle. This CDR3 spans 13 amino acids. Germline V gives CDR1 MNHNS, CDR2 SASEGT. CDR3 in amino acids: CASSYLGTDTQYF. The CDR3 DNA sequence: TGTGCCAGCAGTTATTTGGGAACAGATACGCAGTATTTT.

This chain uses TRBV28 with TRBJ1-5; the match to TRBD1 covers 10 bases. The CDR3 loop spans 14 amino acids. CDR1 and CDR2 (germline): MDHEN, SYDVKM. V lost 10 bases and J lost 9; bases outside the gene matches: 12. The CDR3: CATSPGTGVGPQHF. Here the CDR3 DNA reads TGTGCCACTAGCCCCGGGACAGGGGTTGGGCCCCAGCATTTT. Looking up the rest from reference TRBV28 and TRBJ1-5 gives the full variable domain: DVKVTQSSRYLVKRTGEKVFLECVQDMDHENMFWYRQDPGLGLRLIYFSYDVKMKEKGDIPEGYSVSREKKERFSLILESASTNQTSMYLCATSPGTGVGPQHFGDGTRLSIL.

The chain recombines TRBV10-1 with TRBJ2-7; D is possibly TRBD1 or TRBD2 (5 bases each). Germline CDR1 and CDR2: WNHNN and SYGVQD (reference sequence). The V and J ends lost 4 bases and 3 bases respectively, with 7 bases between them. This CDR3 has 12 residues. The CDR3: CASSVGDYEQYF. The CDR3 coding sequence is TGCGCCAGCAGTGTGGGGGACTACGAGCAGTACTTC.

The chain carries TRBV7-9 and TRBJ1-4; 8 nucleotides agree with TRBD1. The V gene's germline CDR1 is SEHNR and CDR2 FQNEAQ (reference sequence). The CDR3 is 14 amino acids. Losses at the gene ends were 5 bases for V and 8 bases for J; bases not matched to a gene: 7. CDR3: CASSPGTGWEKLFF. CDR3 nucleotide sequence: TGTGCCAGCAGCCCCGGGACAGGCTGGGAAAAACTGTTTTTT.

This rearrangement joins TRBV6-1 to TRBJ2-7, with 10 bases matching TRBD2. Germline-derived CDR1 and CDR2 are MNHNS and SASEGT. Losses at the gene ends were 1 base for V and 2 bases for J; bases not matched to a gene: 2. The CDR3 covers 15 residues. Written as DNA, the CDR3 is TGTGCCAGCAGTGAAGTAAGCGGGAGGGCCTACGAGCAGTACTTC. Encoded protein: CASSEVSGRAYEQYF.

This clone showed up just once. The chain uses TRBV6-5 and TRBJ2-4; D uncertain. Germline values: CDR1 MNHEY, CDR2 SVGAGI. V was shortened by 6 bases and J by 3 bases, with 12 bases between the two germline ends. This CDR3 comprises 14 residues. The CDR3 nucleotides are TGTGCCAGCAGGGGTATGAAGGGCAAAAACATTCAGTACTTC. It codes for CASRGMKGKNIQYF.